Listed below are T cell receptor beta chains from one sample, sequenced in a study of blood T cell repertoires in COVID-19. Clones were read by immunoSEQ multiplex PCR, and TCRdb kept only the in-frame ones, dropping some. The data hold 150,000 to 200,000 clones, with about nine tenths observed a single time. Input material: PBMCs or T cells enriched from blood (not recorded which). Every receptor here comes from a young woman who had recovered from COVID-19. Both conserved end residues are part of each CDR3. The D gene is left open where the match is weak.

D,V,J,CDR3,DNA
NA,TRBV3-1/TRBV3-2,TRBJ1-1,CASSKPTGNTEAFF,TGTGCCAGCAGCAAACCAACAGGGAACACTGAAGCTTTCTTT
TRBD1,TRBV5-1,TRBJ2-7,CASSVGTGGEQYF,TGCGCCAGCAGCGTCGGGACAGGGGGCGAGCAGTACTTC
TRBD2,TRBV5-1,TRBJ2-5,CASSLLAGGPTKETQYF,TGCGCCAGCAGCTTGCTAGCGGGGGGCCCTACCAAAGAGACCCAGTACTTC
TRBD1,TRBV18,TRBJ2-2,CASGQGGTGELFF,TGTGCCAGCGGACAGGGGGGCACCGGGGAGCTGTTTTTT
TRBD1,TRBV7-3,TRBJ2-2,CASSPTGGPGELFF,TGTGCCAGTTCCCCGACAGGGGGCCCCGGGGAGCTGTTTTTT
TRBD1,TRBV28,TRBJ1-4,CASSSRGTGGRYNEKLFF,TGTGCCAGCAGTTCTCGTGGGACAGGGGGTCGTTACAATGAAAAACTGTTTTTT
TRBD1,TRBV7-2,TRBJ1-2,CASSGGTGANYGYTF,TGTGCCAGCAGCGGGGGGACAGGAGCTAACTATGGCTACACCTTC
TRBD1,TRBV7-6,TRBJ1-4,CASSLRGKTGTNEKLFF,TGTGCCAGCAGCTTACGCGGAAAGACAGGGACTAATGAAAAACTGTTTTTT
NA,TRBV19,TRBJ1-2,CASSIDIRGKRYGYTF,TGTGCCAGTAGTATAGATATAAGGGGCAAGAGGTATGGCTACACCTTC
TRBD1,TRBV5-1,TRBJ2-7,CASSLATGNTYEQYF,TGCGCCAGCAGCTTGGCGACAGGGAATACCTACGAGCAGTACTTC
TRBD1,TRBV29-1,TRBJ2-2,CSAADRGSGGELFF,TGCAGCGCCGCCGACAGGGGAAGTGGCGGGGAGCTGTTTTTT
NA,TRBV30,TRBJ2-1,CAWSVGGAGSNEQFF,TGTGCCTGGAGTGTAGGGGGGGCAGGTAGCAATGAGCAGTTCTTC
NA,TRBV29-1,TRBJ1-1,CSGITGSDTEAFF,TGCAGCGGGATAACAGGGTCGGACACTGAAGCTTTCTTT
NA,TRBV5-1,TRBJ1-2,CASSLSVAALTEGYTF,TGCGCCAGCAGCTTGTCCGTTGCAGCCCTGACGGAGGGCTACACCTTC
NA,TRBV24-1,TRBJ1-3,CATSAGSSGNTIYF,TGTGCCACCAGTGCGGGGAGCTCTGGAAACACCATATATTTT
NA,TRBV19,TRBJ1-5,CASSIEAARTAPDRPQHF,TGTGCCAGTAGTATAGAGGCCGCAAGGACAGCACCCGATCGGCCCCAGCATTTT
TRBD2,TRBV5-3,TRBJ2-1,CARSPPGGLAGENEQFF,TGTGCCAGAAGCCCCCCAGGAGGACTAGCGGGAGAAAATGAGCAGTTCTTC